The 8 T cell receptor beta chains reported below all come from one sample, sequenced in a study of metastatic and nonmetastatic thyroid tumors. Every patient underwent thyroid surgery untreated. MiXCR was used by TCRdb to re-call the PCR reads. This sample has about 40,000 clones, with about a sixth found just once. Sequenced input: tumor tissue. These receptors came from a female donor with papillary thyroid cancer or a benign thyroid nodule (not recorded which). Some clones in this sample may be carry-over from other donors' samples.

This clone appeared many times. The chain uses TRBV6-2 or TRBV6-3 and TRBJ2-5; 10 bases are a match to TRBD1. CDR1 MNHEY and CDR2 SVGEGT come from the germline V gene. The CDR3 runs to 16 residues. With 2 bases clipped from V and 4 bases from J, the junction kept 7 bases outside the gene matches. CDR3 loop: CASSYPRTGGGETQYF. The CDR3 DNA reads as TGTGCCAGCAGTTACCCACGGACAGGGGGGGGAGAGACCCAGTACTTC.

This clone occurred many times. The same CDR3 also results from other DNA sequences found in this sample. V is TRBV24-1 and J is TRBJ2-3; 8 positions agree with TRBD1. This CDR3 contains 16 residues. V shed 3 bases and J 4 bases; nucleotides not matched to a gene: 8. Germline V gene sequence: CDR1 KGHDR, CDR2 SFDVKD. The CDR3 loop is CATSDRTGTVSDTQYF. CDR3 DNA sequence: TGTGCCACCAGTGATCGGACAGGGACAGTGTCAGATACGCAGTATTTT.

This clone was seen at least ten times. The rearrangement links TRBV7-2 to TRBJ1-4; 7 bases are shared with TRBD1. V lost 5 bases, J lost 7 bases, and 7 bases stayed unmatched. CDR3 size: 14 residues. The germline V gene encodes CDR1 SGHTA and CDR2 FQGNSA. For the CDR3, the DNA is TGTGCCAGCAGCGAACAGGGGCGTAGTGAAAAACTGTTTTTT. Its translation: CASSEQGRSEKLFF.

This clone was recorded a few times. In DNA form, the CDR3 reads TGTGCCAGCATCCGGAACAGGGACTACGAGCAGTACTTC. Translating gives CASIRNRDYEQYF. The chain links TRBV27 to TRBJ2-7, with D maybe TRBD1 (6 bases). The CDR3 spans 13 residues. V gave up 7 bases and J gave up 3 bases, with 13 bases separating them. Germline V CDR1 and CDR2: MNHEY, SMNVEV (reference sequence).

This clone came up many times. The chain has TRBV9 and TRBJ1-3; D gene ambiguous. V was pared by 0 bases and J by 8 bases, with 18 bases between. The V gene's germline CDR1 is SGDLS and CDR2 YYNGEE. This CDR3 comprises 16 residues. The chain's CDR3 is CASSVGVGRGFDTIYF. The CDR3 nucleotides are TGTGCCAGCAGCGTAGGGGTAGGGAGAGGTTTTGACACCATATATTTT.

This clone rates as medium-sized (0.01 to 0.1%). The chain has TRBV2 and TRBJ2-7, with a weak D call TRBD2 (6 bases). CDR1 SNHLY and CDR2 FYNNEI come from the germline V gene. This CDR3 has 14 amino acids. With 6 bases removed from V and 4 bases from J, the gap between germline ends came to 16 bases. Here the CDR3 reads CASRPGGPFYEQYF. CDR3 coding DNA: TGTGCCAGCAGGCCCGGAGGGCCATTTTACGAGCAGTACTTC.

This clone was found many times. The chain has TRBV24-1 and TRBJ1-2; no clear D gene. V lost 1 base to trimming and J lost 3 bases, with 8 bases between them. The CDR3 extends over 14 amino acids. Germline values: CDR1 KGHDR, CDR2 SFDVKD. The CDR3 reads CATSDFGRDYGYTF. CDR3 DNA: TGTGCCACCAGTGATTTTGGAAGGGACTATGGCTACACCTTC.

This clone turned up a few times. CDR3 loop: CSVTGKRTGELFF. CDR3 DNA: TGCAGCGTTACCGGGAAACGAACCGGGGAGCTGTTTTTT. This chain uses TRBV29-1 with TRBJ2-2; D might be TRBD2 (5 bases). Germline V CDR1 and CDR2: SQVTM, ANQGSEA. The CDR3 runs to 13 residues. Trimming shortened V by 5 bases and J by 5 bases, and 12 bases separated the two germline ends.